This TCR beta chain was sequenced in a study of cytomegalovirus exposure and HLA in healthy donors. Study-level information: The early release's HLA-typed donors yielded some 85 million unique TCRs. Genetic ancestry analysis placed over 65% of the 300 to 400 donors that were genotyped in the Caucasian-associated cluster. General study points: In an earlier analysis, productive rearrangement rates for most beta V segments clustered near 87% or 30%. TCR beta sequences reportedly predicted most subjects' HLA-A and HLA-B alleles accurately.

This clone was picked up one time. Its matching antigen is unknown. Primers: 60 Vbeta forward and 13 Jbeta reverse. Measured with immunoSEQ multiplex PCR; TCRdb has only the in-frame clones, and not every one. The sample shows around 200,000 clones, around 80% of them seen only once. Germline values: CDR1 SGHDT, CDR2 YYEEEE. The CDR3 loop spans 12 amino acids. Trimming removed 5 bases from V and 10 bases from J; junction bases left unmatched: 6. The source is a girl aged 2 to 9 in good health and CMV-seronegative. The source material was PBMCs. The chain recombines TRBV5-6 with TRBJ1-1; 9 nucleotides agree with TRBD1. CDR3: CASRPGQGVAFF. The CDR3 bases are TGTGCCAGCAGACCGGGACAGGGAGTAGCTTTCTTT.